This paragraph covers one T cell receptor (beta chain) sequence. TCRdb's table, derived via immunoSEQ multiplex PCR, lists solely in-frame clones and lacks some. The sample carries about 170,000 clones, roughly 90% recorded once. This entry comes from a study of blood T cell repertoires in COVID-19. Trimming took 6 bases from V and 9 from J; bases not matched to a gene: 8. CDR3 length: 14 amino acids. Germline CDR1 and CDR2: SGHAT and FQNNGV. Material: peripheral blood. The rearrangement joins TRBV11-2 to TRBJ1-6; 7 nucleotides line up with TRBD1. The TCR sequence derives from a man aged 18 to 29 with COVID-19, enrolled during active disease. CDR3 sequence: CASRLYRGSSPLHF. Written as DNA, the CDR3 is TGTGCCAGCAGACTTTACAGGGGCAGTTCACCCCTCCACTTT. Full variable domain (rest looked up from reference TRBV11-2 and TRBJ1-6): EAGVAQSPRYKIIEKRQSVAFWCNPISGHATLYWYQQILGQGPKLLIQFQNNGVVDDSQLPKDRFSAERLKGVDSTLKIQPAKLEDSAVYLCASRLYRGSSPLHFGNGTRLTVT.